The T cell receptor (beta chain) described here comes from a study of blood T cell repertoires in COVID-19. Trimming at V came to 2 bases and at J to 5 bases, leaving 6 bases not matched to a gene. Germline V gives CDR1 SGHTA, CDR2 FQGNSA. This CDR3 is built from 15 residues. In its sample, this clone was seen once. Assay used: immunoSEQ multiplex PCR; TCRdb lists only in-frame clones, some missing. This repertoire shows roughly 200,000 clones, 89% found once; its top ten account for roughly 2.4%. Sequenced sample: PBMCs or T cells enriched from blood (not recorded which). The rearrangement joins TRBV7-2 to TRBJ2-1; 7 bases line up with TRBD1. This TCR derives from a woman in her thirties or forties with acute COVID-19. CDR3 sequence (DNA): TGTGCCAGCAGCTTATATAGACAGGGAGACAATGAGCAGTTCTTC. This codes for CASSLYRQGDNEQFF.